This TCR beta chain was observed in a study of T-cell memory formation after mild COVID-19. The CDR3 has 14 amino acids. The V end lost 4 bases, the J end lost 4 bases, and 12 bases lay between the germline ends. The germline V gene has CDR1 SGHDT and CDR2 YYEEEE. This clonotype was recorded a few times. A single record per CDR3 protein comes from TCRdb applying MiXCR to the 5' RACE reads. Of roughly 120,000 distinct CDR3 sequences in the sample, roughly 15% were seen once. The sequencing input was PBMCs or a T cell subset sorted from them (not recorded which). The rearrangement joins TRBV5-6 to TRBJ1-5, with D possibly TRBD1 on 6 matching bases. The TCR originated in an adult woman who had mild COVID-19 (a few samples of this study predate the infection). Cell type and time point are not known. This chain's CDR3 is CASSLGTFNQPQHF. In nucleotides, the CDR3 is TGTGCCAGCAGCCTTGGGACATTTAATCAGCCCCAGCATTTT.